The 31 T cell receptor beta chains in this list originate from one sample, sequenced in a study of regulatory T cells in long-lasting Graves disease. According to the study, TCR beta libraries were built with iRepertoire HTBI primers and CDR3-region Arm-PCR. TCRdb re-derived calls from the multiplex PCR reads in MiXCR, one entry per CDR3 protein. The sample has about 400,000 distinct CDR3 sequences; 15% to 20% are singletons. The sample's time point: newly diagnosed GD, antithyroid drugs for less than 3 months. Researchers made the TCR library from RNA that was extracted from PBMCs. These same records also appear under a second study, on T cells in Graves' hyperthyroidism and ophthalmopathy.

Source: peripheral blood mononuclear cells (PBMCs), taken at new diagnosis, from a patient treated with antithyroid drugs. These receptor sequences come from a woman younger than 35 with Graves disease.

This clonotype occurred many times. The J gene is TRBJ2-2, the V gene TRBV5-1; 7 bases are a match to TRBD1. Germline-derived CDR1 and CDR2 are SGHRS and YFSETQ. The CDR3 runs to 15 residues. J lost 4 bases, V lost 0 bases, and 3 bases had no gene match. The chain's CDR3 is CASSLGQGGTGELFF. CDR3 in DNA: TGCGCCAGCAGCTTGGGACAGGGCGGCACCGGGGAGCTGTTTTTT.

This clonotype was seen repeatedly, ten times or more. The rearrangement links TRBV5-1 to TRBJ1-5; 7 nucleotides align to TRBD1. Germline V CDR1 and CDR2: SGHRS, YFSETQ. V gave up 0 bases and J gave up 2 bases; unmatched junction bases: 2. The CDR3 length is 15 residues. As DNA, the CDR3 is TGCGCCAGCAGCTTGGACGGACAGGGCAATCAGCCCCAGCATTTT. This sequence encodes CASSLDGQGNQPQHF.

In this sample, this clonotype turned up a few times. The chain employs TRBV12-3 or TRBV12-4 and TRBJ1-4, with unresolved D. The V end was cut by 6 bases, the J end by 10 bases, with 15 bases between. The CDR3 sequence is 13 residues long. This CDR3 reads CASSTTPPGKLFF. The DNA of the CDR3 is TGTGCCAGCAGCACGACACCGCCCGGAAAACTGTTTTTT.

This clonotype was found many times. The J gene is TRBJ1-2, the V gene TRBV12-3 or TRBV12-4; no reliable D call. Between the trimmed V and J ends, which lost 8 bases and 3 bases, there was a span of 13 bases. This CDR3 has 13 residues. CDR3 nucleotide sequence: TGTGCCAGCCACATCCGACCGGACTATGGCTACACCTTC. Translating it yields CASHIRPDYGYTF.

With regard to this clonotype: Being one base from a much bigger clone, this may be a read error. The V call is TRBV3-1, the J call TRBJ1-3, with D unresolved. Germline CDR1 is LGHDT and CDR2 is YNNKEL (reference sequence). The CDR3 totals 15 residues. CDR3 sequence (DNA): TGTGCCAGCAGCCAACCACCCAATACCGGAAACACCAGATATTTT. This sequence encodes CASSQPPNTGNTRYF.

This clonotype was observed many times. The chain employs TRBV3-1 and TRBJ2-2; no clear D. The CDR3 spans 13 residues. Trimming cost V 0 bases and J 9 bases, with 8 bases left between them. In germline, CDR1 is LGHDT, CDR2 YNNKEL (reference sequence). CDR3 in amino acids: CASSQERSRELFF. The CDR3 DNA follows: TGTGCCAGCAGCCAAGAAAGGAGCAGGGAGCTGTTTTTT.

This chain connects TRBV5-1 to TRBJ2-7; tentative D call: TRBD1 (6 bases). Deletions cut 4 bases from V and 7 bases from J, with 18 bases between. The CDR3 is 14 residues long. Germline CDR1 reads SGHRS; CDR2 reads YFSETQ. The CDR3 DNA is TGCGCCAGCAGCGAGGGACAACCCTCCCTGGAGCAGTACTTC. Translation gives CASSEGQPSLEQYF.

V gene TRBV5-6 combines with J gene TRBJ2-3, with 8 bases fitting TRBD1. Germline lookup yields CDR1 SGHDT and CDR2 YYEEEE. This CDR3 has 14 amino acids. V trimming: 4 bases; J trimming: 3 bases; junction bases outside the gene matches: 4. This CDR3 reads CASSEGQATDTQYF. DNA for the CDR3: TGTGCCAGCAGCGAGGGACAGGCTACAGATACGCAGTATTTT.

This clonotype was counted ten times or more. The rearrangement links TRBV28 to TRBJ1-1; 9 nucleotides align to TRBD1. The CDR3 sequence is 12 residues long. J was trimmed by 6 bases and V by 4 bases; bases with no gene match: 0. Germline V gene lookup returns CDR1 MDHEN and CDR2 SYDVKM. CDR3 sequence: CASSYRGPEAFF. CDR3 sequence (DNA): TGTGCCAGCAGTTACAGGGGGCCTGAAGCTTTCTTT.

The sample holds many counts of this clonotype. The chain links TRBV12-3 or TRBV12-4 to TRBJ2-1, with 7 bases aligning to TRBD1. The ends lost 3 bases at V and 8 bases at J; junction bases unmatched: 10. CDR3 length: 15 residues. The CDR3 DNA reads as TGTGCCAGCAGTTTTGAGGCAGGGGGTAATGATGAGCAGTTCTTC. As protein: CASSFEAGGNDEQFF.

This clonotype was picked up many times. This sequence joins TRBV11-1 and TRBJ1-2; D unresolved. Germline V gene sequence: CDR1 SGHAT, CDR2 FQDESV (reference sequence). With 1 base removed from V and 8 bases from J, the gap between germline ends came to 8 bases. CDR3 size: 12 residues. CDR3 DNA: TGTGCCAGCAGCTTAGAGGGCGCGGGCTACACCTTC. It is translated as CASSLEGAGYTF.

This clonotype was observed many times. The CDR3 DNA reads as TGCGCCAGCAGACGTACTAGCGGAGGGTTCTACGAGCAGTACTTC. Translating it yields CASRRTSGGFYEQYF. This sequence joins TRBV5-1 and TRBJ2-7, with TRBD2 matching over 8 bases. Germline V CDR1 and CDR2: SGHRS, YFSETQ. The CDR3 length is 15 residues. Trimming cost V 5 bases and J 3 bases; bases outside gene matches: 10.

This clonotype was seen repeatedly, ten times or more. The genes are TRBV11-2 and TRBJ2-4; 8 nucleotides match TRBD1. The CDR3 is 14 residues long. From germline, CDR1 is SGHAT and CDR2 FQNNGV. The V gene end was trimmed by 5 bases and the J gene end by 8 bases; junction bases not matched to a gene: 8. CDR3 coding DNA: TGTGCCAGCAGCCCGGACAGGGAAGGAGACATTCAGTACTTC. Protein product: CASSPDREGDIQYF.

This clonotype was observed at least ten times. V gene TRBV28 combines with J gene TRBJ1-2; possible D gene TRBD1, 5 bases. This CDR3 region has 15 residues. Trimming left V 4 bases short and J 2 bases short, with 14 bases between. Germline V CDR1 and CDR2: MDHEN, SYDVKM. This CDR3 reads CASSSPGGGNYGYTF. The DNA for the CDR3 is TGTGCCAGCAGTTCCCCGGGGGGGGGGAACTATGGCTACACCTTC.

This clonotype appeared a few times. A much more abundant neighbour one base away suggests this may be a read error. The CDR3 loop reads CASSQETLIVRTQYF. The CDR3 bases are TGTGCCAGCAGCCAGGAGACCCTCATTGTAAGGACCCAGTACTTC. V and J are TRBV3-1 and TRBJ2-1; no clear D. The J call is uncertain, as TRBJ2-5 better fits the DNA end. CDR3 size: 15 residues. From germline, CDR1 is LGHDT and CDR2 YNNKEL (reference sequence).

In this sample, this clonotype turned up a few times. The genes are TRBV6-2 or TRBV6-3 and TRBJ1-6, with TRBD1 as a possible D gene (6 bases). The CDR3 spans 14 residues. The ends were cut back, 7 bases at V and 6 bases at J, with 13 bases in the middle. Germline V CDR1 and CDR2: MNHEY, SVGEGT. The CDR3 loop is CASIEDSRNSPLHF. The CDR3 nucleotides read TGTGCCAGCATTGAGGACAGCCGTAATTCACCCCTCCACTTT.

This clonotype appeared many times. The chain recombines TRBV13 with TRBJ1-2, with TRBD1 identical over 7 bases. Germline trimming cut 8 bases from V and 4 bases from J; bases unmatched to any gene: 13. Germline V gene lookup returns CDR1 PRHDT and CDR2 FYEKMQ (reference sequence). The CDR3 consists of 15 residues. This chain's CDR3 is CASARGPGGVYGYTF. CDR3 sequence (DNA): TGTGCCAGCGCAAGGGGGCCAGGGGGGGTCTATGGCTACACCTTC.

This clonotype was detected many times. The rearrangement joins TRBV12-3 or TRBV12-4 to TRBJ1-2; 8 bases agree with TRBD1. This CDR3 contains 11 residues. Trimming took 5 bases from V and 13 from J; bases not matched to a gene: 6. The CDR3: CASSVDRGCTF. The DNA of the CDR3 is TGTGCCAGCAGTGTAGACAGGGGATGCACCTTC.

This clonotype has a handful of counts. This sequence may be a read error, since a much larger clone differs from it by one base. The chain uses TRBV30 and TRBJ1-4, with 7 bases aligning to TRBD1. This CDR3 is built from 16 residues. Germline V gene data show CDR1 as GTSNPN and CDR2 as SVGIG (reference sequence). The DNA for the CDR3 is TGTGCCTGGAGAAATCCCCAACAGGGGCGAATCGAAAATCTGTTTTTT. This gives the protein CAWRNPQQGRIENLFF. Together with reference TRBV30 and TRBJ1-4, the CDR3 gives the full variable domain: SQTIHQWPATLVQPVGSPLSLECTVEGTSNPNLYWYRQAAGRGLQLLFYSVGIGQISSEVPQNLSASRPQDRQFILSSKKLLLSDSGFYLCAWRNPQQGRIENLFFGSGTQLSVL.

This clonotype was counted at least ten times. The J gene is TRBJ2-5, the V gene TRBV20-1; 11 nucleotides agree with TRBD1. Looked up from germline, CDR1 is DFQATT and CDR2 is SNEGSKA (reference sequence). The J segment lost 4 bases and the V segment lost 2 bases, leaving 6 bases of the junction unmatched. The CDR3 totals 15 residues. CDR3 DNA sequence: TGCAGTGCTAGAATCGGGACAGGGGGGGGAGAGACCCAGTACTTC. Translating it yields CSARIGTGGGETQYF.

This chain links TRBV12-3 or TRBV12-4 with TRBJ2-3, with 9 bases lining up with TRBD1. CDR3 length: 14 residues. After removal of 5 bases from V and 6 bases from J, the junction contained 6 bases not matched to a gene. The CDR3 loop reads CASSKGQGGDTQYF. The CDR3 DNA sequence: TGTGCCAGCAGTAAGGGACAGGGAGGGGATACGCAGTATTTT.

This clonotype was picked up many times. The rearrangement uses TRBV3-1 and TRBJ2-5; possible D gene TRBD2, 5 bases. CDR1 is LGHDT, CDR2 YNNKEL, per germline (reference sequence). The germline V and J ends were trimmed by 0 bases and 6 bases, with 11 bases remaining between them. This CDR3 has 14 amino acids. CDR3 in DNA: TGTGCCAGCAGCCAAGATAGTGCGGGCCAGACCCAGTACTTC. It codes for CASSQDSAGQTQYF.

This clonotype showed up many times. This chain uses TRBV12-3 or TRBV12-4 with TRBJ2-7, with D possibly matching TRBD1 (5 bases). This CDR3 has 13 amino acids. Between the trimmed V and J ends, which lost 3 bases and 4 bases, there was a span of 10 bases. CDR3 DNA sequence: TGTGCCAGCAGTTTTGGGGCGGTTTACGAGCAGTACTTC. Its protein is CASSFGAVYEQYF.

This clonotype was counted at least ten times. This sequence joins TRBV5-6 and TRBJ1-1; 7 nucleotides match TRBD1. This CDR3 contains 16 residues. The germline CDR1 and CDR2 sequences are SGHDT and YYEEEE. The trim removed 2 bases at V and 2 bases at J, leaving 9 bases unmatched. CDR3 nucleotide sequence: TGTGCCAGCAGCTTCAGAGGGGGCGGCCCCAACACTGAAGCTTTCTTT. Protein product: CASSFRGGGPNTEAFF.

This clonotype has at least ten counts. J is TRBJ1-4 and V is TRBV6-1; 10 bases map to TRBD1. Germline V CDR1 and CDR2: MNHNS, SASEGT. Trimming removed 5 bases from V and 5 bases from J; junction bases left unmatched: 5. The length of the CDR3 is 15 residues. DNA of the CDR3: TGTGCCAGCAGTAAGACAGGGGGCAGGAATGAAAAACTGTTTTTT. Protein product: CASSKTGGRNEKLFF.

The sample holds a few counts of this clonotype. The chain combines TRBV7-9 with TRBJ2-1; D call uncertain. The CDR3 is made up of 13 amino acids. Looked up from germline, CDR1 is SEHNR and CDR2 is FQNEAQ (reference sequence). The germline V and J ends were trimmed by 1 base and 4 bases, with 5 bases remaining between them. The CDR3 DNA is TGTGCCAGCAGCTTAGAAGTATACAATGAGCAGTTCTTC. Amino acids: CASSLEVYNEQFF.

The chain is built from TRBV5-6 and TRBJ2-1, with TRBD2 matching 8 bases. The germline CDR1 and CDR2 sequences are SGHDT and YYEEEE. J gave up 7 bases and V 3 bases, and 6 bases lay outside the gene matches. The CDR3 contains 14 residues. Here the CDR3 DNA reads TGTGCCAGCAGCTCCGGGACTAGTAGTAATGAGCAGTTCTTC. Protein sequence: CASSSGTSSNEQFF.

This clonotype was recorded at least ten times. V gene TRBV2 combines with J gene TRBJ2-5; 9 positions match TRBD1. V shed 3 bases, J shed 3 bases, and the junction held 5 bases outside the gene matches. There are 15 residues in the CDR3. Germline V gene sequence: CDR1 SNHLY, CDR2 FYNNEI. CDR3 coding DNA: TGTGCCAGCAGTGAGAGGGACAGGGCCGAAGAGACCCAGTACTTC. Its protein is CASSERDRAEETQYF.

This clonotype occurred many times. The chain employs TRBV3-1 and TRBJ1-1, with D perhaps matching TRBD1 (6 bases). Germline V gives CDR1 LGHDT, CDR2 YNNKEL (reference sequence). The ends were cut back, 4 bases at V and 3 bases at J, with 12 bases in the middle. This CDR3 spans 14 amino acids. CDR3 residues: CASSPFRGDTEAFF. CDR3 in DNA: TGTGCCAGCAGCCCCTTTAGGGGGGACACTGAAGCTTTCTTT.

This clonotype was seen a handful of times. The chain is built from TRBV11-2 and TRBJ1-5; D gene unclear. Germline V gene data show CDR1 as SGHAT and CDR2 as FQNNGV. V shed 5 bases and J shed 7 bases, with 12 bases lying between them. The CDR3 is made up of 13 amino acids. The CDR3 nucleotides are TGTGCCAGCAGCCTAGCCCTCAGGCAGCCCCAGCATTTT. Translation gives CASSLALRQPQHF.

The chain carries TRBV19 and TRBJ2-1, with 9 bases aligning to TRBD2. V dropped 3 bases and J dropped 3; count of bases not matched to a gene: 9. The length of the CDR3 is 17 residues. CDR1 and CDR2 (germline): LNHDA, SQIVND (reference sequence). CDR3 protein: CASSMRASGVFYNEQFF. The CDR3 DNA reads TGTGCCAGTAGTATGCGGGCTAGCGGGGTTTTCTACAATGAGCAGTTCTTC.